This T cell receptor beta chain was captured in a study of control samples from healthy donors and cancer patients. Sequencing was performed with immunoSEQ multiplex PCR; in TCRdb, only in-frame clones are kept and a portion is missing. The data show 75,000 to 95,000 clones, approximately 93% seen once. The CDR3 totals 15 residues. V was trimmed by 2 bases and J by 7 bases, leaving 15 bases between them. Looked up from germline, CDR1 is SGHRS and CDR2 is YFSETQ. The clonotype was recovered from a woman aged 25 to 39 in good health. Source material: blood. The chain links TRBV5-1 to TRBJ1-4, with a tentative D call TRBD1 (5 bases). CDR3: CASSLTGLGSEKLFF. The CDR3 nucleotides are TGCGCCAGCAGCTTAACGGGGCTGGGAAGTGAAAAACTGTTTTTT.